This T cell receptor (beta chain) was retrieved from a study of T cells in Graves' hyperthyroidism and ophthalmopathy. Per the germline V gene, CDR1 is SGHAT and CDR2 is FQNNGV. The length of the CDR3 is 13 residues. Trimming took 5 bases from V and 2 from J; bases not matched to a gene: 2. Study-wide findings and caveats: A model of 13 V-J features distinguished ophthalmopathy from stable hyperthyroidism.

This clonotype was recorded at least ten times. The antigen is unknown. Lactation, pregnancy, other autoimmune disease or uncontrolled infection led to exclusion of patients. Orbital computed tomography and thyroid ultrasound, together with serum TRAb and thyroxine and clinical symptoms, were used for diagnoses. TCR beta CDR3 regions were amplified from RNA. The HTBI set primed first-round TCR CDR3 RT-PCR. TCRdb ran MiXCR on the multiplex PCR reads and lists one entry per CDR3 protein. The sample lists 600,000 or so distinct CDR3 sequences, over 12% occurring once. Sequenced material: blood. The chain joins TRBV11-2 to TRBJ2-5, with 7 bases lining up with TRBD1. The source is a woman under 30 with Graves' ophthalmopathy. The CDR3 DNA follows: TGTGCCAGCAGCGCACAGGGGCAAGAGACCCAGTACTTC. Translating gives CASSAQGQETQYF.